This T cell receptor (beta chain) was profiled in a study of cytomegalovirus exposure and HLA in healthy donors. General study points: Reports described diagnosis of cytomegalovirus status by the classifier as highly specific and sensitive. For TCR beta chains, V- and J-gene trimming was later linked to a missense DCLRE1C variant. Across donors, most TCRs were seen rarely, yet some public ones were widespread.

CDR1 is MNHEY and CDR2 is SMNVEV in the germline V gene (reference sequence). CDR3 length equals 14 residues. V was clipped by 5 bases and J by 4 bases; unmatched bases: 4. PCR was performed using 60 Vbeta and 13 Jbeta primers. Authors' data handling: Per a later analysis, the number of unique TCR beta chains was roughly 80 million, of which 8.5 million to 11 million were shared. Sequenced by immunoSEQ multiplex PCR; TCRdb stores in-frame clones only, minus some. The V and J calls and clone size are taken from that table; D and trimming were inferred from the DNA. The sample shows fewer than 130,000 clones, around 78% of them seen only once. Comments on this clone: No antigen is known for it.

This receptor was taken from a woman in her 30s in good health and CMV-seronegative. The sample was PBMCs. The chain couples TRBV27 to TRBJ2-7; 11 nucleotides line up with TRBD2. Here the CDR3 DNA reads TGTGCCAGCAGTGCCGGGACTAGCGGATACGAGCAGTACTTC. This encodes CASSAGTSGYEQYF.